A single sample gave rise to the 14 T cell receptor beta chains below, sequenced in a study of graft-versus-host responses after intestinal transplantation (dated by TCRdb to about 2021). Receptor amplification or capture employed the immunoSEQ multiplex PCR assay. TCRdb's version of the immuneACCESS table is confined to in-frame rearrangements and falls short of the full clone set. An unresolved V gene accounts for under half of the shortfall where checked; the remainder is of unknown origin. This sample is represented by tens of thousands of clones; around nine tenths of them were singletons. The ten largest clones take up roughly 0.31% of the sample. No antigens are known for them. The time point label corresponds to: cells obtained before transplantation from donor or recipient. The sample here was unstimulated CD4+ T cells sorted from spleen or lymph node cells, taken before intestinal transplant. Receptors were obtained from a human donor who received an intestinal transplant.

CDR3 residues: CSVDREGGYTF. The CDR3 nucleotides read TGCAGCGTTGACAGGGAGGGGGGCTACACCTTC. The chain couples TRBV29-1 to TRBJ1-2; tentative D call: TRBD1 (5 bases). CDR1 is SQVTM, CDR2 ANQGSEA, per germline. This CDR3 comprises 11 residues. V lost 3 bases and J lost 8, with 10 bases in between.

The V gene is TRBV7-2, the J gene TRBJ1-5; D is uncertain. Germline CDR1 SGHTA, CDR2 FQGNSA. Trimming stripped 1 base from V and 7 bases from J, with 14 bases between. The CDR3 loop spans 15 amino acids. The chain's CDR3 is CASSLDKSSFQPQHF. CDR3 DNA sequence: TGTGCCAGCAGCTTAGACAAGTCCTCCTTCCAGCCCCAGCATTTT.

Details on this clone: The sample contains more than one DNA sequence encoding this CDR3. The CDR3 region has the DNA TGCGCCAGCAGCTCCGATGGGGTGTACACTGAAGCTTTCTTT. Its translation is CASSSDGVYTEAFF. The rearrangement joins TRBV5-1 to TRBJ1-1; no definite D call. V gave up 3 bases and J gave up 3 bases, with 12 bases separating them. Germline lookup yields CDR1 SGHRS and CDR2 YFSETQ. The CDR3 totals 14 residues. Using reference TRBV5-1 and TRBJ1-1 for the parts outside the CDR3, the full variable domain is KAGVTQTPRYLIKTRGQQVTLSCSPISGHRSVSWYQQTPGQGLQFLFEYFSETQRNKGNFPGRFSGRQFSNSRSEMNVSTLELGDSALYLCASSSDGVYTEAFFGQGTRLTVV.

This chain links TRBV18 with TRBJ2-7; no clear D gene. The germline V gene encodes CDR1 KGHSH and CDR2 LQKENI. The ends were cut back, 4 bases at V and 0 bases at J, with 10 bases in the middle. The CDR3 runs to 14 residues. The CDR3 sequence: CASSRSGFSYEQYF. The CDR3, as DNA: TGTGCCAGCTCACGCTCAGGTTTCTCCTACGAGCAGTACTTC.

This clone was seen a handful of times. The chain carries TRBV11-3 and TRBJ2-3; 8 bases agree with TRBD2. Germline V CDR1 and CDR2: SGHNT, YENEEA. This CDR3 is 16 amino acids long. Trimming at V came to 1 base and at J to 6 bases, leaving 9 bases not matched to a gene. The CDR3 DNA reads as TGTGCCAGCAGCTTAGGCACCAGCGGGAGAACTGATACGCAGTATTTT. As protein: CASSLGTSGRTDTQYF.

CDR3 sequence: CASRIGHLGMGNIQYF. CDR3 bases: TGTGCCAGCAGGATTGGACATCTAGGGATGGGAAACATTCAGTACTTC. J is TRBJ2-4 and V is TRBV5-6, with D perhaps TRBD1 (5 bases). The V end lost 5 bases, the J end lost 6 bases, and 21 bases lay between the germline ends. The germline V gene has CDR1 SGHDT and CDR2 YYEEEE. This CDR3 is built from 16 residues.

CDR3 sequence reads: CASSIRESLYNEQFF. The CDR3 nucleotides are TGTGCCAGCAGCATCAGAGAGTCTCTTTACAATGAGCAGTTCTTC. The chain joins TRBV7-6 to TRBJ2-1, with no clear D. This CDR3 has 15 residues. V lost 5 bases to trimming and J lost 4 bases, with 15 bases between them. Germline V lookup: CDR1 SGHVS, CDR2 FNYEAQ.

The chain couples TRBV11-2 to TRBJ2-2, with D unresolved. Germline-derived CDR1 and CDR2 are SGHAT and FQNNGV. Trimming cost V 2 bases and J 5 bases, with 9 bases left between them. The CDR3 is made up of 14 amino acids. The CDR3 coding sequence is TGTGCCAGCAGCTTATATCTAAATACCGGGGAGCTGTTTTTT. This codes for CASSLYLNTGELFF.

V and J are TRBV7-2 and TRBJ2-1; the D gene is possibly TRBD2 (5 bases). V was shortened by 3 bases and J by 0 bases, with 9 bases between the two germline ends. The germline V gene encodes CDR1 SGHTA and CDR2 FQGNSA. The CDR3 spans 15 residues. The CDR3 spells CASSFSSTSYNEQFF. The CDR3 region has the DNA TGTGCCAGCAGCTTTTCTAGCACCTCCTACAATGAGCAGTTCTTC.

CDR3 region: CASSAQGDTQYF. In DNA form, the CDR3 reads TGCGCCAGCAGCGCACAGGGTGATACGCAGTATTTT. The V gene is TRBV5-1, the J gene TRBJ2-3; tentatively, D is TRBD1 (6 bases). CDR1 and CDR2 (germline): SGHRS, YFSETQ. V lost 4 bases to trimming and J lost 6 bases, with 9 bases between them. CDR3 length: 12 residues.

The V call is TRBV19, the J call TRBJ1-1; 9 bases agree with TRBD1. The CDR3 has 14 amino acids. Germline V lookup: CDR1 LNHDA, CDR2 SQIVND (reference sequence). V lost 7 bases and J lost 4; bases outside the gene matches: 7. The CDR3 is CASMGTGRFTEAFF. CDR3 nucleotides: TGTGCCAGTATGGGGACAGGGAGATTCACTGAAGCTTTCTTT.

The chain recombines TRBV5-1 with TRBJ2-2; possible D gene TRBD1, 6 bases. Per the germline V gene, CDR1 is SGHRS and CDR2 is YFSETQ. Between the trimmed V and J ends, which lost 4 bases and 3 bases, there was a span of 10 bases. This CDR3 has 14 amino acids. CDR3 DNA sequence: TGCGCCAGCAGCATCAGGGGTGACACCGGGGAGCTGTTTTTT. Translating it yields CASSIRGDTGELFF.

This clone occurred once. This chain connects TRBV5-1 to TRBJ2-1, with 7 bases matching TRBD2. V lost 0 bases, J lost 2 bases, and 5 bases stayed unmatched. The CDR3 consists of 16 residues. Per germline, CDR1 SGHRS and CDR2 YFSETQ. The CDR3 sequence is CASSLVSGRTYNEQFF. The CDR3 nucleotides are TGCGCCAGCAGCTTGGTATCCGGGAGGACCTACAATGAGCAGTTCTTC.

This clone was observed a handful of times. The chain couples TRBV4-1 to TRBJ2-7; unclear D gene. CDR1 is MGHRA and CDR2 is YSYEKL in the germline V gene. There are 12 residues in the CDR3. Trimming took 1 base from V and 3 from J, leaving 4 bases between them. CDR3 nucleotide sequence: TGCGCCAGCAGCCAAGTTGGCTACGAGCAGTACTTC. It codes for CASSQVGYEQYF.